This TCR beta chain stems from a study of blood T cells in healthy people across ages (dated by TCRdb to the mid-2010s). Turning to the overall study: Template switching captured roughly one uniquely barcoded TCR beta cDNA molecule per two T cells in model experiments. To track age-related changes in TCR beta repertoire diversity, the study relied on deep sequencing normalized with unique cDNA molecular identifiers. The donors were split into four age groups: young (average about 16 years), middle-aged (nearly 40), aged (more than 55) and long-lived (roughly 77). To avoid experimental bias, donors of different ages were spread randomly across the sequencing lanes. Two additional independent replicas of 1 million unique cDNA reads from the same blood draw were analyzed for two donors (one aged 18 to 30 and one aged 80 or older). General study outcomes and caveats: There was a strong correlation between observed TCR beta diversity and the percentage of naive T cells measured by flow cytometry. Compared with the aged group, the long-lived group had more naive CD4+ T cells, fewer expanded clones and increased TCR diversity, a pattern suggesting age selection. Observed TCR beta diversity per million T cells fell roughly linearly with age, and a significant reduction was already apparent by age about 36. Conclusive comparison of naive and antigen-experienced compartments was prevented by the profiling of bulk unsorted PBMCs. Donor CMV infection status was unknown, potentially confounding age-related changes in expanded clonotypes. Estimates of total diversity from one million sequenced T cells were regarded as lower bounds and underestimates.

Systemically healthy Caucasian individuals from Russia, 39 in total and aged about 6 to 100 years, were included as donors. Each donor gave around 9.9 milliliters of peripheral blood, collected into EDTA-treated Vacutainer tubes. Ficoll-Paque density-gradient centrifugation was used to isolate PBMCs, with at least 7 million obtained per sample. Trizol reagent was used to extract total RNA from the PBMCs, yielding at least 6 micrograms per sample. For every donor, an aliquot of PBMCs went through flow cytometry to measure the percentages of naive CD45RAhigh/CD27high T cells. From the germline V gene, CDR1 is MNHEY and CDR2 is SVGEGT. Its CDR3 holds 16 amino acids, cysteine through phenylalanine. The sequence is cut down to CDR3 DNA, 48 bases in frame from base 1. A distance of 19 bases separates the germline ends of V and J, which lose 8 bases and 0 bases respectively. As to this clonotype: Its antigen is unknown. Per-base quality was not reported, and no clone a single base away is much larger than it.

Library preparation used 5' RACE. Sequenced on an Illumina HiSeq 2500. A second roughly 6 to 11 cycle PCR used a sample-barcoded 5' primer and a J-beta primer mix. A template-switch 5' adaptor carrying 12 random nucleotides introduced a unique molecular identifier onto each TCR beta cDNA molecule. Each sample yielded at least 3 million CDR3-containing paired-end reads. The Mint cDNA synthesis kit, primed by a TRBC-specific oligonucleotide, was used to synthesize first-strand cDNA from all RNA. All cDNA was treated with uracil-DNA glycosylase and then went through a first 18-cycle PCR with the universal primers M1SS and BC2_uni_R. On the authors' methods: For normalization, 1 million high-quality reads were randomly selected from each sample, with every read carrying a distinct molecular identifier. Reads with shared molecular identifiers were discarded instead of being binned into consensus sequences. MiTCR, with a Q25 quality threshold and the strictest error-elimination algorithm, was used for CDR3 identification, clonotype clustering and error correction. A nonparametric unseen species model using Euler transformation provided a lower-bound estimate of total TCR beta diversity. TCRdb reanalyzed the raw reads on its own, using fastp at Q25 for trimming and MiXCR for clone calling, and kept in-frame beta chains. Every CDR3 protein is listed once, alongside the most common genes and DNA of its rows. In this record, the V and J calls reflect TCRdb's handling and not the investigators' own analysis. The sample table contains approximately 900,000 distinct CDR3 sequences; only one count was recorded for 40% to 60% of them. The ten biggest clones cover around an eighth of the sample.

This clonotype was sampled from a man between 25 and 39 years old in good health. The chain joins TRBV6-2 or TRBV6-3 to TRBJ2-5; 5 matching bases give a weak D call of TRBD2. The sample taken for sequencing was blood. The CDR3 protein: CASSNPTGSDQETQYF. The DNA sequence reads TGTGCCAGCTCCAATCCCACGGGTAGCGACCAAGAGACCCAGTACTTC.